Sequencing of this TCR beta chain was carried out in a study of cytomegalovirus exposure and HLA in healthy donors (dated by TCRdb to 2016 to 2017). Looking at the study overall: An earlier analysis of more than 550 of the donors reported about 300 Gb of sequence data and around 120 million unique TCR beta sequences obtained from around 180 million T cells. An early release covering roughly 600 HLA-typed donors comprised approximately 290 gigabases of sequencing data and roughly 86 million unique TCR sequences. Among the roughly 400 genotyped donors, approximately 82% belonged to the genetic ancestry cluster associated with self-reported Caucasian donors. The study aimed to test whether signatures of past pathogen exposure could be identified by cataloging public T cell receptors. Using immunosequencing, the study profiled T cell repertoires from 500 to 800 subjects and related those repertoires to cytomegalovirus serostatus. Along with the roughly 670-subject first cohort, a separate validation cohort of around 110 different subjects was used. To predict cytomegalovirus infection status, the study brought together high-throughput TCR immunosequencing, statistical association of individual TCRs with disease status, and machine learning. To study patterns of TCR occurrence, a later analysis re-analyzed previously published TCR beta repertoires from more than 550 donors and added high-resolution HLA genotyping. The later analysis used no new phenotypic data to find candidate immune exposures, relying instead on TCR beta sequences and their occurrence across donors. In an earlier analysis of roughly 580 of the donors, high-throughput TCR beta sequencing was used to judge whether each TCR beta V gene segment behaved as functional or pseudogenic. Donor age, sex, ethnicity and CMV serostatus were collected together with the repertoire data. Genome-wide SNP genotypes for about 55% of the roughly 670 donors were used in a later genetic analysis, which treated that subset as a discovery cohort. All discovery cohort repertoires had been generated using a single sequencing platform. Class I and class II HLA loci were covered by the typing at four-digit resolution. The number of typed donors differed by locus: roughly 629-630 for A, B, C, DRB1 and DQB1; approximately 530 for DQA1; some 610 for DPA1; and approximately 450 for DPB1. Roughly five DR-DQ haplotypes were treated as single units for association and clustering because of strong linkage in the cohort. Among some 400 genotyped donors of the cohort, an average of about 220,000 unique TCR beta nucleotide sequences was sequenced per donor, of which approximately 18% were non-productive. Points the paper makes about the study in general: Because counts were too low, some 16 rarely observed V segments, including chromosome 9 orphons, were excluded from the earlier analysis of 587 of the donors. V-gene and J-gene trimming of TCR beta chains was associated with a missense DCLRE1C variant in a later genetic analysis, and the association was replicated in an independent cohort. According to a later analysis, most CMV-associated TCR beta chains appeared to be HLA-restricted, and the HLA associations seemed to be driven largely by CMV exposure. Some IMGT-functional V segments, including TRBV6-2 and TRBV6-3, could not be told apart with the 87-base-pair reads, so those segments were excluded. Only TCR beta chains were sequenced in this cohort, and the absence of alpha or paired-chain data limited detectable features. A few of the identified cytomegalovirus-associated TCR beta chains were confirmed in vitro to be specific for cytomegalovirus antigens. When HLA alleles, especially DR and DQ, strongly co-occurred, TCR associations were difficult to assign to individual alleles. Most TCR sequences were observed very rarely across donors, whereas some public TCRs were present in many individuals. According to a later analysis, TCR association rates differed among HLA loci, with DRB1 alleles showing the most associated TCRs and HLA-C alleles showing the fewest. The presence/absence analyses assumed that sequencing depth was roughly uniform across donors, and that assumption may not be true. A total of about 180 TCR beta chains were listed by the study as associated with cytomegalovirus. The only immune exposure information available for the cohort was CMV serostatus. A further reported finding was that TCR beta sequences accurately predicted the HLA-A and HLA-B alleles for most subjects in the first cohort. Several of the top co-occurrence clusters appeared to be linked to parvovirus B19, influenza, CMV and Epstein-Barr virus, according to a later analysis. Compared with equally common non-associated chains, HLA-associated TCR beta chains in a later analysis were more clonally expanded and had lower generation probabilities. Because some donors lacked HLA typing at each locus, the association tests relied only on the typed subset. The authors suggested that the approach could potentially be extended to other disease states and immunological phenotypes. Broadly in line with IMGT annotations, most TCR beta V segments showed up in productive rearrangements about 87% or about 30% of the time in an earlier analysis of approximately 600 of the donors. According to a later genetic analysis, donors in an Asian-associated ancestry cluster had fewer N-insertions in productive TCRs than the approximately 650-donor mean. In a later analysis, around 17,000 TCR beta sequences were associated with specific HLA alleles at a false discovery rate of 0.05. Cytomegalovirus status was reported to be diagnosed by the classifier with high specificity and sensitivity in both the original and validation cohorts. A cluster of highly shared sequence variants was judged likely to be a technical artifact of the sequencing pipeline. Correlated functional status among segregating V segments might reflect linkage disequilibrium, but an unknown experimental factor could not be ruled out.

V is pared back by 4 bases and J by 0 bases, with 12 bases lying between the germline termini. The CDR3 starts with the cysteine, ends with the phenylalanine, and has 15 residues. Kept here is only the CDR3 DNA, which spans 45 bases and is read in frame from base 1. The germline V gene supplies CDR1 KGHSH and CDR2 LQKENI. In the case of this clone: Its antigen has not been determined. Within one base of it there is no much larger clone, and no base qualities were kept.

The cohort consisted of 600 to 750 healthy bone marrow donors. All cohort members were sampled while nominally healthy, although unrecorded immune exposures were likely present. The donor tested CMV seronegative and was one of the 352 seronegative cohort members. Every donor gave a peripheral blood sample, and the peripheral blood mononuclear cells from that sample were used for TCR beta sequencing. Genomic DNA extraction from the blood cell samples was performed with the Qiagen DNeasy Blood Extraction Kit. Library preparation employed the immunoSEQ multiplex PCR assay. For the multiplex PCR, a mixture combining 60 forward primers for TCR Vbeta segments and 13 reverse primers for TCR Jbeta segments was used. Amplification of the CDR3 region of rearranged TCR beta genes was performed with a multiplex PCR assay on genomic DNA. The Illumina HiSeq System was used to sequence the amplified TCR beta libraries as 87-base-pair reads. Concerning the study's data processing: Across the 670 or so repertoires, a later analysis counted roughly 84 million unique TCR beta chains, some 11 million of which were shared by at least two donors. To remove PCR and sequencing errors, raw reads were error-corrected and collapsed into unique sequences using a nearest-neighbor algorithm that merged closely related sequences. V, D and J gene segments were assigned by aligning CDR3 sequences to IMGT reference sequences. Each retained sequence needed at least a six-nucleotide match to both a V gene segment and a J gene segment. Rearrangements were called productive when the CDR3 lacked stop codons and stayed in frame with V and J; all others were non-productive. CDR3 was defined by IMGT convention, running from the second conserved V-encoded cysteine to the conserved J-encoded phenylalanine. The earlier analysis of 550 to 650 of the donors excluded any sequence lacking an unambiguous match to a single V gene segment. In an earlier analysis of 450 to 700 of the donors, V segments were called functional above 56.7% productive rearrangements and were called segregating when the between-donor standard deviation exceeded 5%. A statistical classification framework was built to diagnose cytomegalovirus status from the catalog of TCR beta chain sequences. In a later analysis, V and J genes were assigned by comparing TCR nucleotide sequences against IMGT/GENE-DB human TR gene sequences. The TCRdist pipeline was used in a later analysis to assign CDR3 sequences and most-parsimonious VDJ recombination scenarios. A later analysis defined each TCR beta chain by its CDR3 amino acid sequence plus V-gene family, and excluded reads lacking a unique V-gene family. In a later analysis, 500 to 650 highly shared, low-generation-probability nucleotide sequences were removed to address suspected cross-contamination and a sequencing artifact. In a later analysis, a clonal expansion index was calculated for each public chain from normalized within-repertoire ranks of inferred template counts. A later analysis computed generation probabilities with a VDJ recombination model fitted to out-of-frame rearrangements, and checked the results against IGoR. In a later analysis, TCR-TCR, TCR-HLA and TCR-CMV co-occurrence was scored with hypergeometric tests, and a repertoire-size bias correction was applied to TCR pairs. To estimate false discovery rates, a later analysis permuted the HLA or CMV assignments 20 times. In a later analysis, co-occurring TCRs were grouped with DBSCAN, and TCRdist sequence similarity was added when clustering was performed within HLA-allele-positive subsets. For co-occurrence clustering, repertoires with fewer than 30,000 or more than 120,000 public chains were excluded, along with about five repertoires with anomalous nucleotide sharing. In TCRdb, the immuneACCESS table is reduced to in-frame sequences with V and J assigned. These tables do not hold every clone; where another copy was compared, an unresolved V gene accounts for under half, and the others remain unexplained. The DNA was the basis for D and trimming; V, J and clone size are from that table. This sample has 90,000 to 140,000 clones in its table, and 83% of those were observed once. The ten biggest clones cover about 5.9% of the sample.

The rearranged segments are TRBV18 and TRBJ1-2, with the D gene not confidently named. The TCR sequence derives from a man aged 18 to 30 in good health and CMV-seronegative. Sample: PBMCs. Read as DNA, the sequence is TGTGCCAGCTCACGTCCGCCTAATGCTAACTATGGCTACACCTTC. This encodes CASSRPPNANYGYTF.